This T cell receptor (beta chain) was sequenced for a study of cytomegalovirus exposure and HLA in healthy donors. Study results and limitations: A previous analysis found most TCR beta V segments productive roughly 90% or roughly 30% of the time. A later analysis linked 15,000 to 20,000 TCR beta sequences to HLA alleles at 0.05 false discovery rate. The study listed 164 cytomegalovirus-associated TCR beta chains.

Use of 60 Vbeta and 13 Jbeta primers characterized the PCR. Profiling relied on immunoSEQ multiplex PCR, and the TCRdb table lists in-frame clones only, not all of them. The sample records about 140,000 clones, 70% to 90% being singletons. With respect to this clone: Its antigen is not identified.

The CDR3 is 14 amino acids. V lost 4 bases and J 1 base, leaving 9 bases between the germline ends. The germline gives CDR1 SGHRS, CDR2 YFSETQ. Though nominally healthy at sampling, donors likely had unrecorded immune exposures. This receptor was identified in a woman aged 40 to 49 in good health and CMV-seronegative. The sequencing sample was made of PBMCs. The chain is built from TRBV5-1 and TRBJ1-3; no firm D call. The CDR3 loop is CASSTFGSGNTIYF. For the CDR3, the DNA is TGCGCCAGCAGCACCTTCGGGTCTGGAAACACCATATATTTT.